The 11 T cell receptor beta chains in this list originate from one sample, sequenced in a study of control samples from healthy donors and cancer patients. Assay: immunoSEQ multiplex PCR; the TCRdb copy retains only in-frame clones and omits some. The repertoire holds more than 45,000 clones, with approximately 89% as singletons. The sample comprised PBMCs. All receptors derive from a young man with colorectal cancer.

CDR3 in DNA: TGTGCCAGTAGTATAGGTGGTCACCAGAACACTGAAGCTTTCTTT. Its translation: CASSIGGHQNTEAFF. V and J are TRBV19 and TRBJ1-1; D unclear. This CDR3 is built from 15 residues. Trimming took 1 base from V and 1 from J, leaving 10 bases between them. The germline CDR1 and CDR2 sequences are LNHDA and SQIVND (reference sequence).

The J gene is TRBJ1-1, the V gene TRBV25-1; no definite D call. This CDR3 is built from 12 residues. V was shortened by 3 bases and J by 5 bases, with 7 bases between the two germline ends. Germline values: CDR1 MGHDK, CDR2 SYGVNS. The CDR3 region has the DNA TGTGCCAGCAGTGACCGGGTGACTGAAGCTTTCTTT. Its protein product is CASSDRVTEAFF. Using reference TRBV25-1 and TRBJ1-1 for the parts outside the CDR3, the full variable domain is EADIYQTPRYLVIGTGKKITLECSQTMGHDKMYWYQQDPGMELHLIHYSYGVNSTEKGDLSSESTVSRIRTEHFPLTLESARPSHTSQYLCASSDRVTEAFFGQGTRLTVV.

The genes are TRBV2 and TRBJ2-3; no reliable D call. The CDR3 has 14 amino acids. V was clipped by 1 base and J by 2 bases, with 7 bases between them. The germline CDR1 and CDR2 sequences are SNHLY and FYNNEI. The CDR3 DNA reads TGTGCCAGCAGTGAAGTCCACCTCACAGATACGCAGTATTTT. Its translation is CASSEVHLTDTQYF.

CDR3 in DNA: TGTGCCAGCAGCGTAGGTGGTAGCGGGAGTAGCTCCTACAATGAGCAGTTCTTC. This translates into CASSVGGSGSSSYNEQFF. The rearrangement joins TRBV9 to TRBJ2-1, with 9 positions matching TRBD2. The germline CDR1 and CDR2 sequences are SGDLS and YYNGEE. Trimming removed 0 bases from V and 0 bases from J; junction bases left unmatched: 7. This CDR3 is built from 18 residues. Complete variable domain (other parts from reference TRBV9 and TRBJ2-1): DSGVTQTPKHLITATGQRVTLRCSPRSGDLSVYWYQQSLDQGLQFLIQYYNGEERAKGNILERFSAQQFPDLHSELNLSSLELGDSALYFCASSVGGSGSSSYNEQFFGPGTRLTVL.

This sequence joins TRBV12-5 and TRBJ2-2; TRBD1 aligns across 9 bases. Germline trimming cut 5 bases from V and 5 bases from J; bases unmatched to any gene: 6. CDR1 LGHNT and CDR2 FRNRAP come from the germline V gene. The CDR3 totals 15 residues. The CDR3 nucleotides read TGTGCTAGTGGTCGGACAGGGGATGGGACCGGGGAGCTGTTTTTT. This gives the protein CASGRTGDGTGELFF.

The rearrangement links TRBV11-2 to TRBJ1-2; D possibly corresponds to TRBD1 (6 bases). The CDR3 contains 13 residues. Germline V gene sequence: CDR1 SGHAT, CDR2 FQNNGV. V was pared by 5 bases and J by 4 bases, with 11 bases between. The CDR3 bases are TGTGCCAGCAGCCTCACAGGGATCTATGGCTACACCTTC. It translates to CASSLTGIYGYTF.

The J gene is TRBJ2-7, the V gene TRBV6-5, with 8 bases matching TRBD2. The germline V gene encodes CDR1 MNHEY and CDR2 SVGAGI. The junction had 6 bases not matched to a gene; V was cut back by 10 bases and J by 1 base. This CDR3 has 13 amino acids. The CDR3 sequence is CATSGGPSYEQYV. The CDR3 DNA is TGTGCCACTTCGGGGGGGCCATCCTACGAGCAGTACGTC.

The rearrangement joins TRBV4-3 to TRBJ2-1, with TRBD1 identical over 11 bases. CDR1 and CDR2 from the germline V gene are LGHNA and YSLEER. The CDR3 totals 16 residues. V lost 1 base, J lost 8 bases, and 7 bases stayed unmatched. The CDR3 DNA reads TGCGCCAGCAGCCAAGCGGGACAGGGGGGGAATTATGAGCAGTTCTTC. It is translated as CASSQAGQGGNYEQFF.

This clone was counted only a few times. The chain couples TRBV5-8 to TRBJ1-1, with D hard to call. The V gene lost 2 bases and the J gene lost 3 bases, with 8 bases spanning the gap. This CDR3 has 13 amino acids. The germline CDR1 and CDR2 sequences are SGHTS and YDEGEE. CDR3 protein: CASSFERDTEAFF. The DNA for the CDR3 is TGTGCCAGCAGCTTCGAACGTGACACTGAAGCTTTCTTT.

This clone was observed a few times. This sequence joins TRBV7-8 and TRBJ1-5, with D unresolved. The CDR3 loop spans 12 amino acids. The V end was cut by 5 bases, the J end by 4 bases, with 6 bases between. Germline lookup yields CDR1 SGHVS and CDR2 FQNEAQ. The CDR3 DNA sequence: TGTGCCAGCAGCCCATTAAATCAGCCCCAGCATTTT. Translating it yields CASSPLNQPQHF.

V is TRBV19 and J is TRBJ1-5; 9 nucleotides agree with TRBD1. Per the germline V gene, CDR1 is LNHDA and CDR2 is SQIVND (reference sequence). The J segment lost 7 bases and the V segment lost 8 bases, leaving 3 bases of the junction unmatched. The CDR3 has 12 amino acids. The CDR3 DNA is TGTGCCAGTGGACAGGGGCCCCAGCCCCAGCATTTT. Protein sequence: CASGQGPQPQHF.